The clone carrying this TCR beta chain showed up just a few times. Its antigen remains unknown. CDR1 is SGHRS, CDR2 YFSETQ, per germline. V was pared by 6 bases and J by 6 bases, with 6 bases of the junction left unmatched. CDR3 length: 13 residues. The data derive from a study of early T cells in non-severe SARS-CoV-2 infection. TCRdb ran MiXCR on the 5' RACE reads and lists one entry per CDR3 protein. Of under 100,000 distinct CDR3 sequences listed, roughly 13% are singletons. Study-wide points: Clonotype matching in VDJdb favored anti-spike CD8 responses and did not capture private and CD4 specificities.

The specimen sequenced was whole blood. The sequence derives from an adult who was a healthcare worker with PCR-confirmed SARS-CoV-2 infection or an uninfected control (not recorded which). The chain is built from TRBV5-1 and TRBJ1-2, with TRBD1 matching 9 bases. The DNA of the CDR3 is TGCGCCAGCACGGACAGGGGAAACGATGGCTACACCTTC. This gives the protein CASTDRGNDGYTF.